This TCR beta chain was documented in a study of pediatric ulcerative colitis. Of note for this clone: Antigen unknown.

Clones were sequenced by immunoSEQ multiplex PCR, and TCRdb holds only the in-frame ones, with some missing. Of about 36,000 clones in the sample, 55% to 85% are singletons; the top ten hold 0.7% to 0.95%. General observations from the study: A couple of rectal CDR3 clonotypes occurred in all ulcerative colitis patients.

During colonoscopy, one to two rectal pinch biopsies were collected. The V and J ends lost 4 bases and 2 bases, in that order; junction bases with no gene match: 13. The CDR3 loop spans 17 amino acids. Germline assignment: CDR1 SGHDT and CDR2 YYEEEE. The sequenced sample consisted of gut tissue. This TCR came from a boy between 10 and 17 years old with moderate ulcerative colitis. The V and J genes are TRBV5-6 and TRBJ2-3; 7 positions match TRBD2. Written as DNA, the CDR3 is TGTGCCAGCAGCCCTATAGGACTAGTCTTTTCCACAGATACGCAGTATTTT. The encoded protein is CASSPIGLVFSTDTQYF. Looking up the rest from reference TRBV5-6 and TRBJ2-3 gives the full variable domain: DAGVTQSPTHLIKTRGQQVTLRCSPKSGHDTVSWYQQALGQGPQFIFQYYEEEERQRGNFPDRFSGHQFPNYSSELNVNALLLGDSALYLCASSPIGLVFSTDTQYFGPGTRLTVL.